This T cell receptor beta chain was documented in a study of cytomegalovirus exposure and HLA in healthy donors. Study-wide findings and caveats: Exclusion as indistinguishable affected some V segments, including TRBV6-2 and TRBV6-3.

PCR amplification relied on 60 Vbeta primers (plus 13 Jbeta primers). The protocol was immunoSEQ multiplex PCR, while the TCRdb copy is restricted to in-frame clones and leaves out a portion. The table has 60,000 or so clones, 77% seen once. The trim removed 5 bases at V and 3 bases at J, leaving 4 bases unmatched. Germline V gene lookup returns CDR1 MNHEY and CDR2 SVGAGI. CDR3 size: 14 residues. Details on this clone: What it binds is not known.

The source is a woman in her thirties or forties in good health and CMV-seropositive. The sequenced sample consisted of PBMCs. The chain has TRBV6-5 and TRBJ2-7, with 10 positions matching TRBD1. CDR3 loop: CASSRGTGVYEQYF. Written as DNA, the CDR3 is TGTGCCAGCAGTAGGGGGACAGGGGTCTACGAGCAGTACTTC.